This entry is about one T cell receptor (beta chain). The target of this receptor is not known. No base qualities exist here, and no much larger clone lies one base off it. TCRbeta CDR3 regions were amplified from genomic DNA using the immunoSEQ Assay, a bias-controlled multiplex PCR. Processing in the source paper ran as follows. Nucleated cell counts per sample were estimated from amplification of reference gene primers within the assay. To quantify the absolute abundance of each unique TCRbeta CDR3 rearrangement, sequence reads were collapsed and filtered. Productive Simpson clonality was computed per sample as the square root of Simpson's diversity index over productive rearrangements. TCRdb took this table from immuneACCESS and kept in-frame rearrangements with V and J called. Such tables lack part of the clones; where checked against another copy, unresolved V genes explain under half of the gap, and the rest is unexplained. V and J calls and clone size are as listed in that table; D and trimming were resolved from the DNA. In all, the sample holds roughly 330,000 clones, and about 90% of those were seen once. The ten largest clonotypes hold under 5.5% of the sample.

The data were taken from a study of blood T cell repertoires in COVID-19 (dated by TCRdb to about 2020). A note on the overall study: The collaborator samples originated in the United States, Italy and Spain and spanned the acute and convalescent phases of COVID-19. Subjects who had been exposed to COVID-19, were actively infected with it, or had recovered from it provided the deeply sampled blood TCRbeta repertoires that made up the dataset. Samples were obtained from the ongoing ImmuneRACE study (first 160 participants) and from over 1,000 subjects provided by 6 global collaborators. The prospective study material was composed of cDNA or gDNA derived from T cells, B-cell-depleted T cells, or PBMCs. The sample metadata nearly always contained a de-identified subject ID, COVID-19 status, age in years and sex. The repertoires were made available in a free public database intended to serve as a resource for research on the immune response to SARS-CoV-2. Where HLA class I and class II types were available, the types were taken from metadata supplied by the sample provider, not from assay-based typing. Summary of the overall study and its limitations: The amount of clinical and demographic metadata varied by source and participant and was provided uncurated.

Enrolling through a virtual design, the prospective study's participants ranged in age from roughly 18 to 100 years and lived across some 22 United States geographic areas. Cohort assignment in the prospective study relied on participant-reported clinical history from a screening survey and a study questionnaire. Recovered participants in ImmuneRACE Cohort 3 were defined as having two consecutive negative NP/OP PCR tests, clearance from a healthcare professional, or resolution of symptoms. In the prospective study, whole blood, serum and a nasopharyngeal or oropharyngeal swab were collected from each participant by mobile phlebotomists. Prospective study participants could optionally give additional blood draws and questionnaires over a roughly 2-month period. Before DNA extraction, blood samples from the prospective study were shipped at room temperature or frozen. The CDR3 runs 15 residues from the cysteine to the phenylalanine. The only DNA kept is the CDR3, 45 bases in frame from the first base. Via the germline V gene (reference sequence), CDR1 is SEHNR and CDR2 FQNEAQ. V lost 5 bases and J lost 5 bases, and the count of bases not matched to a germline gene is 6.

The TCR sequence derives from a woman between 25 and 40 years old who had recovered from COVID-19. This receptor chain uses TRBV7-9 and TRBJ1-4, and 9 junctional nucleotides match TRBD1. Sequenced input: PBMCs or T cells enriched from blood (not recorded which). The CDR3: CASSPLGQGNEKLFF. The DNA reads TGTGCCAGCAGCCCCTTGGGACAGGGAAATGAAAAACTGTTTTTT.